The entry below describes one T cell receptor (beta chain). The antigen remains undetermined. Clones were read by immunoSEQ multiplex PCR, and TCRdb kept only the in-frame ones, dropping some. This sample yields about 100,000 clones, of which approximately 91% are seen a single time; 2.5% to 3% belongs to the top ten. The data are from a study of siplizumab effects on memory and regulatory T cells. Findings and caveats of the study: Naive T cells seemed more diverse than memory cells and seemed major alloresponse contributors.

The germline CDR1 and CDR2 sequences are MNHEY and SVGAGI. After removal of 5 bases from V and 3 bases from J, the junction contained 7 bases not matched to a gene. The CDR3 spans 15 residues. The chain employs TRBV6-5 and TRBJ1-3, with 7 bases matching TRBD1. Sample: CD4+ T cells sorted from blood. This TCR derives from a human donor in good health. Some clones in this sample may be carry-over from other donors' samples. The CDR3 region has the DNA TGTGCCAGCAGTGTGACAGGGAGTTTTGGAAACACCATATATTTT. Translating gives CASSVTGSFGNTIYF.